Below, 20 T cell receptor beta chains from the same sample are listed, as sequenced in a study of OX40 agonist ivuxolimab in advanced cancers. Library construction relied on the immunoSEQ multiplex PCR assay. Held by TCRdb, this immuneACCESS table contains in-frame sequences only and omits some clones. Under half of the omission traces to an unresolved V gene where checked; the cause of the rest is unknown. Across this sample there are some 74,000 clones, with approximately 86% seen only once. The top ten clonotypes cover more than 3.5% of the sample. The source was CD4+ or CD8+ T cells sorted from blood, collected in a trial of the OX40 agonist ivuxolimab. These receptors all stem from an adult with an advanced solid tumor such as melanoma, head and neck, liver or kidney cancer.

V is TRBV6-5 and J is TRBJ1-1, with D possibly matching TRBD1 (6 bases). The CDR3 is 14 amino acids. Germline V gene data show CDR1 as MNHEY and CDR2 as SVGAGI. Deletions cut 5 bases from V and 0 bases from J, with 10 bases between. The CDR3 DNA follows: TGTGCCAGCAGTGCGACAGGATTGAACACTGAAGCTTTCTTT. Residues: CASSATGLNTEAFF.

The chain links TRBV30 to TRBJ2-1; D is perhaps TRBD2 (6 bases). Between the trimmed V and J ends, which lost 5 bases and 10 bases, there was a span of 12 bases. The CDR3 contains 11 residues. The V gene's germline CDR1 is GTSNPN and CDR2 SVGIG (reference sequence). This chain's CDR3 is CAWDLGREQFF. The CDR3 DNA reads as TGTGCCTGGGACTTGGGGAGGGAGCAGTTCTTC. Full variable domain (outside the CDR3, taken from reference TRBV30 and TRBJ2-1): SQTIHQWPATLVQPVGSPLSLECTVEGTSNPNLYWYRQAAGRGLQLLFYSVGIGQISSEVPQNLSASRPQDRQFILSSKKLLLSDSGFYLCAWDLGREQFFGPGTRLTVL.

This clone occurred once. This chain connects TRBV2 to TRBJ2-7; D gene uncertain. Per germline, CDR1 SNHLY and CDR2 FYNNEI. The CDR3 sequence is 12 residues long. V was pared by 4 bases and J by 3 bases, with 7 bases between. The DNA for the CDR3 is TGTGCCAGCAGTGGTAGGTTCTACGAGCAGTACTTC. Translating gives CASSGRFYEQYF.

Concerning this clone itself: Other nucleotide sequences from this sample produce the same CDR3. CDR3 residues: CASSLGLAGGETQYF. CDR3 DNA sequence: TGTGCCAGCAGCTTGGGCCTAGCGGGAGGAGAGACCCAGTACTTC. This chain links TRBV5-4 with TRBJ2-5; 11 positions match TRBD2. The trim removed 0 bases at V and 4 bases at J, leaving 2 bases unmatched. This CDR3 has 15 residues. The germline V gene has CDR1 SGHNT and CDR2 YYREEE (reference sequence).

This clone has just one count. This sequence joins TRBV2 and TRBJ2-7, with D perhaps TRBD2 (6 bases). Germline values: CDR1 SNHLY, CDR2 FYNNEI. The CDR3 length is 13 residues. Trimming removed 3 bases from V and 4 bases from J, with 10 bases in between. CDR3 coding DNA: TGTGCCAGCAGTGACGGCGGGAAGTACGAGCAGTACTTC. Translated: CASSDGGKYEQYF.

Only a few counts were recorded for this clone. The rearrangement joins TRBV5-3 to TRBJ1-5; TRBD1 might be the D (5 bases). TRBV5-3 is identified as an open reading frame with a role that is uncertain. V lost 1 base, J lost 5 bases, and 13 bases lay in between. This CDR3 spans 15 amino acids. The CDR3 DNA sequence: TGTGCCAGAAGCTTGTGGACAACTAGGGATCAGCCCCAGCATTTT. This translates into CARSLWTTRDQPQHF.

In its sample, this clone was seen once. V gene TRBV4-1 combines with J gene TRBJ2-1; D may be TRBD2 (5 bases). V was shortened by 1 base and J by 5 bases, with 9 bases between the two germline ends. Germline V CDR1 and CDR2: MGHRA, YSYEKL. The CDR3 extends over 14 amino acids. In DNA, the CDR3 is TGCGCCAGCAGCCAAGGGCTAGCCAACAATGAGCAGTTCTTC. Translation gives CASSQGLANNEQFF.

V and J are TRBV7-9 and TRBJ2-2, with D possibly TRBD2 on 6 matching bases. Germline-derived CDR1 and CDR2 are SEHNR and FQNEAQ (reference sequence). Between the trimmed V and J ends, which lost 6 bases and 5 bases, there was a span of 22 bases. CDR3 length: 17 amino acids. Here the CDR3 DNA reads TGTGCCAGCAGTTGGTACTGGACCTCGGGGACTACCGGGGAGCTGTTTTTT. It yields the protein CASSWYWTSGTTGELFF.

A few counts support this clone. The chain is built from TRBV7-2 and TRBJ1-1; 7 bases are shared with TRBD1. The CDR3 runs to 14 residues. CDR1 and CDR2 from the germline V gene are SGHTA and FQGNSA. V trimming: 3 bases; J trimming: 0 bases; junction bases outside the gene matches: 1. The CDR3 spells CASSFDRVNTEAFF. The DNA of the CDR3 is TGTGCCAGCAGCTTCGACAGGGTGAACACTGAAGCTTTCTTT.

This chain joins TRBV4-2 and TRBJ2-7; D is unclear. This CDR3 contains 14 residues. The V end lost 5 bases, the J end lost 10 bases, and 21 bases lay between the germline ends. The germline gives CDR1 LGHNA, CDR2 YNFKEQ. For the CDR3, the DNA is TGTGCCAGCAGCTTTAAATTATCGGGTGAATTACAGTACTTC. Protein sequence: CASSFKLSGELQYF.

This clone was observed a single time. The chain couples TRBV11-3 to TRBJ2-7; D may be TRBD1 (5 bases). Germline-derived CDR1 and CDR2 are SGHNT and YENEEA. V shed 5 bases and J shed 3 bases, with 14 bases lying between them. The CDR3 runs to 14 residues. The CDR3 DNA is TGTGCCAGCAGCGGCGGACGGACACGCTACGAGCAGTACTTC. Its protein is CASSGGRTRYEQYF. Full variable domain (outside the CDR3, taken from reference TRBV11-3 and TRBJ2-7): EAGVVQSPRYKIIEKKQPVAFWCNPISGHNTLYWYLQNLGQGPELLIRYENEEAVDDSQLPKDRFSAERLKGVDSTLKIQPAELGDSAVYLCASSGGRTRYEQYFGPGTRLTVT.

This clone was seen only once. The gene calls are TRBV5-4 and TRBJ2-1, with D perhaps matching TRBD1 (5 bases). Trimming cost V 2 bases and J 4 bases, with 10 bases left between them. CDR3 length: 14 residues. The V gene's germline CDR1 is SGHNT and CDR2 YYREEE (reference sequence). The CDR3 here is CASSFQGQYNEQFF. The CDR3 nucleotides read TGTGCCAGCAGCTTCCAGGGCCAATACAATGAGCAGTTCTTC.

This rearrangement joins TRBV27 to TRBJ2-3; the D is unclear. V lost 3 bases and J 0 bases, leaving 4 bases between the germline ends. Germline V gene data show CDR1 as MNHEY and CDR2 as SMNVEV (reference sequence). CDR3 length: 13 residues. CDR3 DNA: TGTGCCAGCAGTTTTGGAAGCACAGATACGCAGTATTTT. Translating gives CASSFGSTDTQYF.

The sample holds one count of this clone. The chain links TRBV7-8 to TRBJ1-1; D is unclear. This CDR3 has 15 amino acids. CDR1 and CDR2 from the germline V gene are SGHVS and FQNEAQ. Trimming pared 1 base from V and 6 bases from J, leaving 15 bases between. CDR3 coding DNA: TGTGCCAGCAGCTTAGACTGGGCCGCGGACGCTGAAGCTTTCTTT. Translated: CASSLDWAADAEAFF.

This rearrangement joins TRBV28 to TRBJ1-5; weak D call: TRBD1 (6 bases). CDR1 is MDHEN, CDR2 SYDVKM, per germline. Trimming removed 8 bases at V and 5 bases at J, with 10 bases between. This CDR3 is 12 amino acids long. The CDR3 spells CASEGGDQPQHF. The CDR3 region has the DNA TGTGCCAGCGAGGGGGGGGATCAGCCCCAGCATTTT.

The chain recombines TRBV11-2 with TRBJ2-7, with TRBD1 matching over 7 bases. V shed 0 bases, J shed 2 bases, and the junction held 7 bases outside the gene matches. Germline V CDR1 and CDR2: SGHAT, FQNNGV. CDR3 size: 16 residues. This CDR3 is CASSLDLGTVPYEQYF. CDR3 sequence (DNA): TGTGCCAGCAGCTTAGATCTGGGGACAGTTCCCTACGAGCAGTACTTC.

The J gene is TRBJ2-5, the V gene TRBV6-4; 13 positions match TRBD2. The J call may be incorrect, as the DNA end agrees better with TRBJ2-7. The CDR3 is made up of 14 amino acids. From germline, CDR1 is MRHNA and CDR2 SNTAGT. In DNA form, the CDR3 reads TGTGCCAGCAGTCCACTAGCGGGAGGGCCCGAGCAGTACTTC. Translated, it gives CASSPLAGGPEQYF.

The CDR3 coding sequence is TGTGCCATCGGGCGCGGTCTAGAGACCCAGTACTTC. Protein product: CAIGRGLETQYF. V is TRBV6-6 and J is TRBJ2-5; D is undetermined. Germline CDR1 is MNHNY and CDR2 is SVGAGI (reference sequence). The V gene lost 10 bases and the J gene lost 4 bases, with 13 bases spanning the gap. This CDR3 has 12 amino acids.

This clone is a singleton in its sample. The chain combines TRBV4-2 with TRBJ2-7; possibly TRBD1 for D (6 bases). Trimming removed 0 bases at V and 3 bases at J, with 9 bases between. The V gene's germline CDR1 is LGHNA and CDR2 YNFKEQ. This CDR3 region has 14 residues. In DNA form, the CDR3 reads TGTGCCAGCAGCCAAGATACAGGGAGCTACGAGCAGTACTTC. Its translation: CASSQDTGSYEQYF.

This chain joins TRBV19 and TRBJ2-5; possibly TRBD2 for D (6 bases). V lost 0 bases and J 5 bases, leaving 10 bases between the germline ends. Germline lookup yields CDR1 LNHDA and CDR2 SQIVND (reference sequence). CDR3 length: 14 amino acids. The CDR3 DNA follows: TGTGCCAGTAGTATAGATGGCGGGATTGAGACCCAGTACTTC. Translation: CASSIDGGIETQYF.